Included here is one T cell receptor (beta chain) sequence, with context. Antigen: not known. Corrective cardiac operations yielded the resected thymus tissue. Having surgery to correct congenital heart defects, healthy Finnish infants acted as the donors. This CDR3 has 12 amino acids. This sample was taken from a study of human thymus T cells. General observations from the study: Related research described strongly overlapping thymic repertoires in unrelated people. Thymic and blood repertoires seemed to show skewed V and J gene use.

Measured with immunoSEQ multiplex PCR; TCRdb has only the in-frame clones, and not every one. The table includes under 95,000 clones, about 95% detected once. The sequence was collected from a girl under three years old with a congenital heart defect but otherwise immunologically healthy. Specimen: thymus tissue. The rearrangement links TRBV21-1 to TRBJ2-1; the DNA was not used to check the table's D call, TRBD2. TRBV21-1 corresponds to a pseudogene. CDR3 region: CASSPRGDEQFF. CDR3 DNA sequence: TGTGCCAGCAGCCCCCGGGGGGATGAGCAGTTCTTC.